This is a list of T cell receptor beta chains from one sample in a study of glioma-infiltrating T cells after dendritic cell vaccination. Sequenced by immunoSEQ multiplex PCR; TCRdb stores in-frame clones only, minus some. The sample consists of roughly 80,000 clones, 80% to 90% of them appearing once. Sequenced here: blood, sampled after dendritic cell vaccination. Receptors originate from a human donor with glioblastoma. Both conserved end residues are part of each CDR3. The D gene is left open where the match is weak. Only some rows state a clone size, as once, few, many or a class for expanded clones.

D: NA
size: once
V: TRBV15
J: TRBJ1-4
DNA: TGTGCCACCAGCAGACAGGGAACTAATGAAAAACTGTTTTTT
CDR3: CATSRQGTNEKLFF

D: TRBD2
size: NA
V: TRBV7-9
J: TRBJ2-3
DNA: TGTGCCAGCAGCCGCGCCACACTAGCGGGAGGAGATACGCAGTATTTT
CDR3: CASSRATLAGGDTQYF

D: TRBD1
size: NA
V: TRBV7-7
J: TRBJ2-5
DNA: TGTGCCAGCAGCTTAACGGGACAGCAAGAGACCCAGTACTTC
CDR3: CASSLTGQQETQYF

D: TRBD2
size: NA
V: TRBV7-3
J: TRBJ2-3
DNA: TGTGCCAGCAGCCGTACTAGCGGGAGAGGGGGGTCTGGGACAGATACGCAGTATTTT
CDR3: CASSRTSGRGGSGTDTQYF

D: NA
size: few
V: TRBV2
J: TRBJ2-2
DNA: TGTGCCAGCAGTGAGCGGGAAACCGGGGAGCTGTTTTTT
CDR3: CASSERETGELFF

D: TRBD1
size: NA
V: TRBV5-1
J: TRBJ1-2
DNA: TGCGCCAGCAGCTTGGAAGGGGGCCCCTTCTATGGCTACACCTTC
CDR3: CASSLEGGPFYGYTF

D: NA
size: NA
V: TRBV5-6
J: TRBJ2-3
DNA: TGTGCCAGCAGCCCCGGGCGGGGGCGGGCAGATACGCAGTATTTT
CDR3: CASSPGRGRADTQYF

D: TRBD2
size: NA
V: TRBV15
J: TRBJ2-3
DNA: TGTGCCACCAGCAGAGAATCGGCGGGGGGTACGCAGTATTTT
CDR3: CATSRESAGGTQYF

D: TRBD1
size: NA
V: TRBV28
J: TRBJ1-5
DNA: TGTGCCAGTTACGGGACAGGGGGCCTATATAGCAATCAGCCCCAGCATTTT
CDR3: CASYGTGGLYSNQPQHF

D: TRBD2
size: NA
V: TRBV11-2
J: TRBJ2-7
DNA: TGTGCCAGCAGCGCTGTCCAAGCGGGAGTCTACGAGCAGTACTTC
CDR3: CASSAVQAGVYEQYF

D: NA
size: NA
V: TRBV5-1
J: TRBJ1-4
DNA: TGCGCCAGCAGCTTGGCCCCCGGAGGGAAACTGTTTTTT
CDR3: CASSLAPGGKLFF

D: TRBD1
size: NA
V: TRBV10-3
J: TRBJ2-5
DNA: TGTGCCATCAACCCGGGACAGGGTTTCGGGGCGCAGTACTTC
CDR3: CAINPGQGFGAQYF

D: TRBD1
size: once
V: TRBV5-1
J: TRBJ1-2
DNA: TGCGCCAGCAGCCGACGAGACAGGGTCGGGTATGGCTACACCTTC
CDR3: CASSRRDRVGYGYTF

D: NA
size: NA
V: TRBV6-4
J: TRBJ2-6
DNA: TGTGCCAGCAGCCCGGGGAACGGGGCCAACGTCCTGACTTTC
CDR3: CASSPGNGANVLTF

D: NA
size: NA
V: TRBV12-5
J: TRBJ2-3
DNA: TGTGCTAGTGCCCCCCGACGGCAGGGCCCACAAGATACGCAGTATTTT
CDR3: CASAPRRQGPQDTQYF

D: TRBD2
size: NA
V: TRBV7-2
J: TRBJ2-3
DNA: TGTGCCAGCAGCTTAAGGGGGACTAGCGGGGCTGCAGATACGCAGTATTTT
CDR3: CASSLRGTSGAADTQYF

D: NA
size: NA
V: TRBV19
J: TRBJ2-1
DNA: TGTGCCAGTAGTATAGAAGCTCCCGGCAATGAGCAGTTCTTC
CDR3: CASSIEAPGNEQFF

D: TRBD1
size: NA
V: TRBV6-4
J: TRBJ2-4
DNA: TGTGCCAGCACCCCCCCTCAGACAGGCGGACAGGTTAAAGCCAAAAACATTCAGTACTTC
CDR3: CASTPPQTGGQVKAKNIQYF

D: NA
size: NA
V: TRBV19
J: TRBJ1-5
DNA: TGTGCCAGTAGAGGAGATTATAGCAATCAGCCCCAGCATTTT
CDR3: CASRGDYSNQPQHF

D: TRBD1
size: NA
V: TRBV7-2
J: TRBJ2-7
DNA: TGTGCCAGCAGCTTATCGAGGACAGGGAGGCACGAGCAGTACTTC
CDR3: CASSLSRTGRHEQYF

D: NA
size: NA
V: TRBV5-4
J: TRBJ2-1
DNA: TGTGCCAGCAGCATGGTTCGCGCTAATAACTACAATGAGCAGTTCTTC
CDR3: CASSMVRANNYNEQFF

D: NA
size: NA
V: TRBV9
J: TRBJ2-5
DNA: TGTGCCAGCAGCCCAAGGCGGGTGGAAGAGACCCAGTACTTC
CDR3: CASSPRRVEETQYF

D: TRBD1
size: NA
V: TRBV28
J: TRBJ1-1
DNA: TGTGCCAGCAGTCCGCGGGGACAGCTCATGAACACTGAAGCTTTCTTT
CDR3: CASSPRGQLMNTEAFF

D: NA
size: NA
V: TRBV5-1
J: TRBJ2-1
DNA: TGCGCCAGCAGCTTGTCGACAGGGTCGGTCGGAGGGAATGAGCAGTTCTTC
CDR3: CASSLSTGSVGGNEQFF

D: NA
size: NA
V: TRBV7-8
J: TRBJ2-1
DNA: TGTGCCAGCAGCTTAGACGCGGGCGCCCCCTACAATGAGCAGTTCTTC
CDR3: CASSLDAGAPYNEQFF

D: NA
size: NA
V: TRBV7-2
J: TRBJ2-7
DNA: TGTGCCAGCAGCTTTTCGTGGGGGGACTACGAGCAGTACTTC
CDR3: CASSFSWGDYEQYF

D: NA
size: NA
V: TRBV7-9
J: TRBJ2-5
DNA: TGTGCCAGCAGCTTTTTCCAGGGGGGATTTCAAGAGACCCAGTACTTC
CDR3: CASSFFQGGFQETQYF

D: NA
size: NA
V: TRBV6-6
J: TRBJ2-7
DNA: TGTGCCAGCAGTTATTATACAGGGTCCTACGAGCAGTACTTC
CDR3: CASSYYTGSYEQYF

D: NA
size: NA
V: TRBV7-9
J: TRBJ2-3
DNA: TGTGCCAACCGGGACACGGGCGGTACGCAGTATTTT
CDR3: CANRDTGGTQYF

D: TRBD2
size: NA
V: TRBV11-2
J: TRBJ2-7
DNA: TGTGCCAGCAGCTCCCGAGGACTAGCGTGGGAGCAGTACTTC
CDR3: CASSSRGLAWEQYF

D: TRBD2
size: NA
V: TRBV7-2
J: TRBJ2-7
DNA: TGTGCCAGCAGCTGGAGAACAGGACTAGCTCTCGAGCAGTACTTC
CDR3: CASSWRTGLALEQYF

D: TRBD1
size: NA
V: TRBV30
J: TRBJ1-2
DNA: TGTGCCTGGACAGATCGGGACAGGGGATATGGCTACACCTTC
CDR3: CAWTDRDRGYGYTF

D: TRBD1
size: NA
V: TRBV28
J: TRBJ1-5
DNA: TGTGCCAGCAGGACCCGGGACAGGGGACCTCAGCCCCAGCATTTT
CDR3: CASRTRDRGPQPQHF

D: NA
size: NA
V: TRBV5-6
J: TRBJ2-3
DNA: TGTGCCAGCAGCCCGCGGTTAATACGGGGGAACACAGATACGCAGTATTTT
CDR3: CASSPRLIRGNTDTQYF

D: TRBD1
size: NA
V: TRBV5-6
J: TRBJ2-5
DNA: TGTGCCAGCGGCCGGGACAGGGGCCGGGAGACCCAGTACTTC
CDR3: CASGRDRGRETQYF

D: TRBD2
size: NA
V: TRBV19
J: TRBJ2-2
DNA: TGTGCCAGTAGTATGCTGACTAGCGGGGGGCCGAACGGGGAGCTGTTTTTT
CDR3: CASSMLTSGGPNGELFF

D: TRBD2
size: NA
V: TRBV18
J: TRBJ2-7
DNA: TGTGCCAGCTCACCAACTAGCGGGAGTTCCTACGAGCAGCACTTC
CDR3: CASSPTSGSSYEQHF

D: TRBD2
size: NA
V: TRBV19
J: TRBJ2-3
DNA: TGTGCCAGTAGTATGACTAGCGGGGGTCCCGGTACGCAGTATTTT
CDR3: CASSMTSGGPGTQYF

D: NA
size: NA
V: TRBV11-2
J: TRBJ1-6
DNA: TGTGCCAGCAGCTCCGGGGACACCTTAGCCCTCCACTTT
CDR3: CASSSGDTLALHF

D: NA
size: NA
V: TRBV7-3
J: TRBJ1-1
DNA: TGTGCCAGCAGCTTAACTCCGTCGGCAGGGAGGCGCGCTGAAGCTTTCTTT
CDR3: CASSLTPSAGRRAEAFF